Below, 32 T cell receptor beta chains from the same sample are listed, as sequenced in a study of response to subunit inactivated influenza vaccine. TCRdb analysed the RT-PCR reads with MiXCR anew, one entry per CDR3 protein. The sample comprises about 500,000 distinct CDR3 sequences, about 17% of which are singletons, and less than 4% rests with the top ten. This specimen consisted of CD4+ T cells sorted from PBMCs, obtained 23 months after vaccination. Receptor source: a man aged 50-75 years who received an inactivated influenza vaccine.

The J gene is TRBJ1-2, the V gene TRBV12-3 or TRBV12-4, with 7 bases matching TRBD1. J was trimmed by 3 bases and V by 6 bases; bases with no gene match: 10. The CDR3 is 15 residues long. CDR3 in DNA: TGTGCCAGCAGACCAGGACAGGCTTTGGACTATGGCTACACCTTC. This translates into CASRPGQALDYGYTF.

This rearrangement joins TRBV4-3 to TRBJ1-6; TRBD1 is a possible D gene (6 bases). Germline CDR1 reads LGHNA; CDR2 reads YSLEER. The CDR3 runs 18 residues. Trimming shortened V by 3 bases and J by 7 bases, and 22 bases separated the two germline ends. The CDR3 loop is CASSHLTGISGMNSPLHF. CDR3 sequence (DNA): TGCGCCAGCAGCCATCTCACAGGGATCTCGGGTATGAATTCACCCCTCCACTTT.

This clonotype was counted between two and nine times. DNA for the CDR3: TGTGCCAGCAGCAACATGCAAGAGACCCAGTACTTC. Its protein is CASSNMQETQYF. This chain joins TRBV7-9 and TRBJ2-5; D is ambiguous. The CDR3 sequence is 12 residues long. V gave up 5 bases and J gave up 2 bases, with 6 bases separating them. Germline V gene lookup returns CDR1 SEHNR and CDR2 FQNEAQ (reference sequence).

This chain joins TRBV18 and TRBJ1-5, with 7 bases that match TRBD1. The V segment lost 1 base and the J segment 1 base; nucleotides outside the gene matches: 10. The length of the CDR3 is 18 residues. Germline values: CDR1 KGHSH, CDR2 LQKENI. The CDR3 loop is CASSPRAGGLASNQPQHF. CDR3 in DNA: TGTGCCAGCTCACCACGGGCAGGGGGATTAGCGAGCAATCAGCCCCAGCATTTT.

This clonotype has a handful of counts. The rearrangement uses TRBV20-1 and TRBJ2-3; TRBD2 matches 8 bases. This CDR3 region has 14 residues. With V trimmed by 5 bases and J by 2 bases, 6 bases remained unmatched. Looked up from germline, CDR1 is DFQATT and CDR2 is SNEGSKA (reference sequence). As DNA, the CDR3 is TGCAGTGCTTCCACTAGCGGACCCACAGATACGCAGTATTTT. As protein: CSASTSGPTDTQYF.

As DNA, the CDR3 is TGTGCCAGCAAGGTTTCAGGGGGAAGCTCCTACGAGCAGTACTTC. Translating it yields CASKVSGGSSYEQYF. This chain links TRBV2 with TRBJ2-7; 7 nucleotides agree with TRBD1. The V gene's germline CDR1 is SNHLY and CDR2 FYNNEI. The CDR3 consists of 15 residues. The trim removed 7 bases at V and 0 bases at J, leaving 9 bases unmatched.

The rearrangement uses TRBV20-1 and TRBJ2-2, with TRBD2 matching 13 bases. Germline V gene data show CDR1 as DFQATT and CDR2 as SNEGSKA (reference sequence). The trim removed 5 bases at V and 2 bases at J, leaving 11 bases unmatched. The CDR3 loop spans 18 amino acids. The CDR3 spells CSALAGTSGMGNTGELFF. CDR3 sequence (DNA): TGCAGTGCTCTTGCCGGGACTAGCGGGATGGGAAACACCGGGGAGCTGTTTTTT.

The chain has TRBV30 and TRBJ1-2; TRBD1 might be the D (6 bases). Trimming pared 5 bases from V and 7 bases from J, leaving 20 bases between. This CDR3 comprises 14 residues. From germline, CDR1 is GTSNPN and CDR2 SVGIG (reference sequence). The CDR3 is CAWGRGLGAGGYTF. Here the CDR3 DNA reads TGTGCCTGGGGGCGCGGGTTGGGGGCAGGTGGCTACACCTTC.

This clonotype was observed a handful of times. The rearrangement joins TRBV2 to TRBJ2-7; 7 nucleotides match TRBD2. There are 14 residues in the CDR3. In germline, CDR1 is SNHLY, CDR2 FYNNEI. Trimming took 8 bases from V and 0 from J; bases not matched to a gene: 7. In DNA form, the CDR3 reads TGTGCCAGCTATAGCCGGGGGGACTCCTACGAGCAGTACTTC. Its protein is CASYSRGDSYEQYF. The whole variable domain, filled in from reference TRBV2 and TRBJ2-7, reads EPEVTQTPSHQVTQMGQEVILRCVPISNHLYFYWYRQILGQKVEFLVSFYNNEISEKSEIFDDQFSVERPDGSNFTLKIRSTKLEDSAMYFCASYSRGDSYEQYFGPGTRLTVT.

This clonotype was counted a few times. The gene calls are TRBV4-1 and TRBJ1-4; D uncertain. The CDR3 loop spans 14 amino acids. Germline V CDR1 and CDR2: MGHRA, YSYEKL. The V and J ends lost 3 bases and 7 bases respectively, with 12 bases between them. This CDR3 is CASSQRGIGEKLFF. CDR3 coding DNA: TGCGCCAGCAGCCAGAGAGGGATCGGTGAAAAACTGTTTTTT.

This clonotype has only one observation. The chain carries TRBV20-1 and TRBJ1-2; D uncertain. The CDR3 sequence is 10 residues long. V was pared by 6 bases and J by 5 bases, with 7 bases between. Germline loops: CDR1 DFQATT, CDR2 SNEGSKA (reference sequence). CDR3 region: CSAPNYGYTF. CDR3 nucleotide sequence: TGCAGTGCCCCAAATTATGGCTACACCTTC.

The chain is built from TRBV15 and TRBJ1-5, with TRBD1 identical over 10 bases. J lost 3 bases, V lost 0 bases, and 8 bases had no gene match. This CDR3 has 18 residues. CDR1 is LNHNV and CDR2 is YYDKDF in the germline V gene (reference sequence). The DNA of the CDR3 is TGTGCCACCAGCAGAGATGAAGACAGGGGGCCGGTCAATCAGCCCCAGCATTTT. This translates into CATSRDEDRGPVNQPQHF.

There are a few counts of this clonotype. CDR3 sequence: CASSPPSTRNEQFF. The CDR3 region has the DNA TGTGCCAGCAGCCCACCCTCAACAAGGAATGAGCAGTTCTTC. This sequence joins TRBV7-2 and TRBJ2-1; no clear D gene. CDR1 SGHTA and CDR2 FQGNSA come from the germline V gene. The CDR3 runs 14 residues. V was clipped by 5 bases and J by 7 bases, with 15 bases between them.

The J gene is TRBJ2-3, the V gene TRBV29-1, with D maybe TRBD2 (7 bases). The germline CDR1 and CDR2 sequences are SQVTM and ANQGSEA. The germline V and J ends were trimmed by 1 base and 2 bases, with 10 bases remaining between them. The CDR3 extends over 14 amino acids. CDR3 DNA sequence: TGCAGCGTTGAAGGGGGGGGGCACACAGATACGCAGTATTTT. Amino acids: CSVEGGGHTDTQYF.

This clonotype has just a few counts. The V call is TRBV12-3 or TRBV12-4, the J call TRBJ2-2; 9 positions match TRBD1. The CDR3 spans 15 residues. Germline trimming cut 4 bases from V and 10 bases from J; bases unmatched to any gene: 10. CDR3 region: CASSSHRGQRKELFF. The CDR3 DNA sequence: TGTGCCAGCAGTTCCCACAGGGGGCAGCGTAAGGAGCTGTTTTTT.

The gene calls are TRBV5-1 and TRBJ2-7, with D maybe TRBD1 (6 bases). The CDR3 contains 14 residues. V dropped 0 bases and J dropped 5 bases, with 12 bases sitting between them. Germline loops: CDR1 SGHRS, CDR2 YFSETQ. The CDR3 sequence is CASSLDRDIHEQYF. The CDR3 DNA sequence: TGCGCCAGCAGCTTGGATCGGGACATACACGAGCAGTACTTC. The variable domain in full, completed from reference TRBV5-1 and TRBJ2-7, reads KAGVTQTPRYLIKTRGQQVTLSCSPISGHRSVSWYQQTPGQGLQFLFEYFSETQRNKGNFPGRFSGRQFSNSRSEMNVSTLELGDSALYLCASSLDRDIHEQYFGPGTRLTVT.

This chain joins TRBV20-1 and TRBJ1-1; D call uncertain. CDR1 and CDR2 from the germline V gene are DFQATT and SNEGSKA (reference sequence). There are 11 residues in the CDR3. V was pared by 7 bases and J by 1 base, with 7 bases between. The CDR3 sequence is CSEWKNTEAFF. CDR3 DNA: TGCAGTGAGTGGAAGAACACTGAAGCTTTCTTT.

The J gene is TRBJ2-7, the V gene TRBV20-1, with TRBD1 identical over 11 bases. The V and J ends lost 6 bases and 6 bases, in that order; junction bases with no gene match: 10. The CDR3 totals 14 residues. Germline V gives CDR1 DFQATT, CDR2 SNEGSKA (reference sequence). Here the CDR3 DNA reads TGCAGTGCCCCCAGACCGGGACAGGGGGTCGAGCAGTACTTC. It yields the protein CSAPRPGQGVEQYF.

The chain uses TRBV20-1 and TRBJ2-1; weak D call: TRBD2 (6 bases). V lost 6 bases to trimming and J lost 2 bases, with 26 bases between them. This CDR3 is 18 amino acids long. Per the germline V gene, CDR1 is DFQATT and CDR2 is SNEGSKA (reference sequence). CDR3 sequence reads: CSAATPLSRDWTYNEQFF. The CDR3 DNA follows: TGCAGTGCCGCGACCCCCCTCTCCCGGGACTGGACCTACAATGAGCAGTTCTTC.

This chain uses TRBV7-9 with TRBJ2-7; possibly TRBD1 for D (8 bases). Germline CDR1 is SEHNR and CDR2 is FQNEAQ (reference sequence). There are 14 residues in the CDR3. V shed 2 bases and J shed 3 bases, with 11 bases lying between them. In nucleotides, the CDR3 is TGTGCCAGCAGCTTAACAGGGGGGGACTACGAGCAGTACTTC. Amino acid sequence: CASSLTGGDYEQYF.

This clonotype was observed a handful of times. This chain links TRBV20-1 with TRBJ2-4; 7 nucleotides line up with TRBD1. The V gene's germline CDR1 is DFQATT and CDR2 SNEGSKA (reference sequence). The J segment lost 4 bases and the V segment lost 1 base, leaving 7 bases of the junction unmatched. This CDR3 comprises 15 residues. The CDR3 is CSARVRGSRKNIQYF. As DNA, the CDR3 is TGCAGTGCTAGAGTCAGGGGGAGTCGTAAAAACATTCAGTACTTC.

This clonotype occurred many times. The chain combines TRBV9 with TRBJ2-5; D is perhaps TRBD1 or TRBD2 (5 bases each). The CDR3 spans 14 residues. CDR1 is SGDLS and CDR2 is YYNGEE in the germline V gene. V lost 0 bases and J 7 bases, leaving 13 bases between the germline ends. The CDR3 protein is CASSVAGGTGTQYF. The CDR3 DNA reads as TGTGCCAGCAGCGTAGCTGGAGGTACAGGGACCCAGTACTTC.

This chain joins TRBV19 and TRBJ2-1; 9 bases match TRBD1. Trimming took 7 bases from V and 1 from J; bases not matched to a gene: 8. Germline V lookup: CDR1 LNHDA, CDR2 SQIVND (reference sequence). This CDR3 region has 16 residues. CDR3 amino acids: CASNSGQGMSYNEQFF. The CDR3 DNA is TGTGCCAGTAATTCGGGACAGGGAATGTCCTACAATGAGCAGTTCTTC.

This clonotype was observed a handful of times. CDR3 nucleotide sequence: TGCGCCAGCAGCCTCAGGTGGGGCGGAGCCGGGGAGCTGTTTTTT. This sequence encodes CASSLRWGGAGELFF. The rearrangement uses TRBV5-1 and TRBJ2-2, with a possible D match to TRBD1 (5 bases). The CDR3 covers 15 residues. Trimming took off 4 bases at V and 6 bases at J, with 16 bases between the two ends. The germline CDR1 and CDR2 sequences are SGHRS and YFSETQ.

This clonotype was picked up many times. The chain carries TRBV12-3 or TRBV12-4 and TRBJ2-2; weak D call: TRBD1 (6 bases). The germline V and J ends were trimmed by 4 bases and 0 bases, with 9 bases remaining between them. This CDR3 is 15 amino acids long. The CDR3 nucleotides read TGTGCCAGCAGTTCGACAGGAGCGAACACCGGGGAGCTGTTTTTT. This codes for CASSSTGANTGELFF.

The chain is built from TRBV2 and TRBJ2-1; D is unclear. CDR1 SNHLY and CDR2 FYNNEI come from the germline V gene. V was trimmed by 2 bases and J by 6 bases, leaving 8 bases between them. The length of the CDR3 is 13 residues. The CDR3 protein is CASSESPLNEQFF. The CDR3 DNA reads as TGTGCCAGCAGTGAATCCCCCCTCAATGAGCAGTTCTTC.

In its sample, this clonotype was seen a few times. The V gene is TRBV5-1, the J gene TRBJ2-3; TRBD1 matches 12 bases. V lost 4 bases to trimming and J lost 4 bases; unmatched junction nucleotides: 4. Germline V gene lookup returns CDR1 SGHRS and CDR2 YFSETQ. This CDR3 spans 15 amino acids. CDR3 protein: CASSGGTGGADTQYF. Written as DNA, the CDR3 is TGCGCCAGCAGCGGAGGGACAGGGGGCGCAGATACGCAGTATTTT.

This clonotype came up a few times. The genes are TRBV7-2 and TRBJ2-3; D is unclear. This CDR3 is built from 15 residues. CDR1 and CDR2 from the germline V gene are SGHTA and FQGNSA. V dropped 5 bases and J dropped 7 bases, with 19 bases sitting between them. CDR3 bases: TGTGCCAGCAGCCTCGTAGTGGGGTTTAGGAATACGCAGTATTTT. This encodes CASSLVVGFRNTQYF.

This clonotype occurred once. The chain combines TRBV10-2 with TRBJ2-7; tentative D call: TRBD1 (6 bases). Germline CDR1 reads WSHSY; CDR2 reads SAAADI. With 5 bases removed from V and 5 bases from J, the gap between germline ends came to 10 bases. CDR3 size: 12 residues. CDR3 DNA: TGCGCCAGCAGTAGGACAGTTGACGAGCAGTACTTC. Its protein product is CASSRTVDEQYF.

This clonotype occurred a few times. This CDR3 reads CASSRTSGAQYF. The CDR3 region has the DNA TGTGCCAGCAGCCGGACTAGCGGGGCACAGTATTTT. The chain carries TRBV6-2 or TRBV6-3 and TRBJ2-3, with TRBD2 matching over 12 bases. Germline assignment: CDR1 MNHEY and CDR2 SVGEGT. The CDR3 extends over 12 amino acids. V was pared by 6 bases and J by 12 bases, with 4 bases of the junction left unmatched.

The chain carries TRBV20-1 and TRBJ2-3, with TRBD2 matching 11 bases. Germline V lookup: CDR1 DFQATT, CDR2 SNEGSKA (reference sequence). With 4 bases clipped from V and 5 bases from J, the junction kept 2 bases outside the gene matches. CDR3 length equals 13 residues. Here the CDR3 DNA reads TGCAGTGCTATCGGACTAGCGGGAGATACGCAGTATTTT. Translated, it gives CSAIGLAGDTQYF.

This clonotype was seen more than once but under ten times. The rearrangement links TRBV6-1 to TRBJ2-3, with 7 bases fitting TRBD1. V dropped 1 base and J dropped 3; count of bases not matched to a gene: 7. Germline CDR1 is MNHNS and CDR2 is SASEGT. This CDR3 spans 16 amino acids. The CDR3 DNA follows: TGTGCCAGCAGTGAAGGGACAGGCTGGACTACAGATACGCAGTATTTT. Amino acids: CASSEGTGWTTDTQYF.